The 21 T cell receptor beta chains given below trace back to one sample, sequenced in a study of molecular identifiers for immune sequencing clone quantification. TCRdb processed the PCR reads anew with MiXCR; each CDR3 protein has one entry. The table lists about 510,000 distinct CDR3 sequences, about a fifth of them singletons. Sequencing was done on a sample of naive CD8+ T cells from blood, with Jurkat cell RNA spiked in. Noted subset: FACS-sorted CD8+CD4-CCR7+CD45RA+ naive T cells. The receptors here all came from a human donor in good health. Some libraries in this study had Jurkat cell RNA spiked in.

A word on this clonotype: Just one base apart from a much larger clone, this may be a read error. The V gene is TRBV29-1, the J gene TRBJ2-5; D gene uncertain. V was shortened by 7 bases and J by 1 base, with 13 bases between the two germline ends. Germline CDR1 and CDR2: SQVTM and ANQGSEA. The CDR3 runs 13 residues. CDR3 region: CSGISALQETQYF. The CDR3 region has the DNA TGCAGCGGAATCAGTGCCCTCCAAGAGACCCAGTACTTC.

The J gene is TRBJ1-2, the V gene TRBV19; 8 nucleotides align to TRBD1. The V and J ends lost 5 bases and 4 bases, in that order; junction bases with no gene match: 12. The germline V gene encodes CDR1 LNHDA and CDR2 SQIVND (reference sequence). The CDR3 sequence is 16 residues long. This chain's CDR3 is CASSFEWTGYAYGYTF. The CDR3 DNA sequence: TGTGCCAGTAGTTTCGAGTGGACAGGGTACGCCTATGGCTACACCTTC.

This clonotype has a handful of counts. The rearrangement links TRBV7-9 to TRBJ2-7; TRBD2 aligns across 13 bases. The V gene end was trimmed by 5 bases and the J gene end by 3 bases; junction bases not matched to a gene: 7. From germline, CDR1 is SEHNR and CDR2 FQNEAQ (reference sequence). CDR3 size: 16 residues. CDR3 in amino acids: CASSPRTSGSFYEQYF. The CDR3 DNA is TGTGCCAGCAGCCCAAGGACTAGCGGGAGTTTCTACGAGCAGTACTTC. The entire variable domain, with the rest obtained from reference TRBV7-9 and TRBJ2-7, is as follows: DTGVSQNPRHKITKRGQNVTFRCDPISEHNRLYWYRQTLGQGPEFLTYFQNEAQLEKSRLLSDRFSAERPKGSFSTLEIQRTEQGDSAMYLCASSPRTSGSFYEQYFGPGTRLTVT.

This clonotype was seen ten or more times. The V and J genes are TRBV20-1 and TRBJ2-4; D perhaps matches TRBD2 (7 bases). CDR3 length: 15 residues. CDR1 DFQATT and CDR2 SNEGSKA come from the germline V gene (reference sequence). With 6 bases removed from V and 8 bases from J, the gap between germline ends came to 23 bases. In DNA form, the CDR3 reads TGCAGTGCCGCCCTACCTACGGGGAGGGGGGACATTCAGTACTTC. Translated: CSAALPTGRGDIQYF.

About this clonotype itself: This may arise from a read error, as a much more abundant clone is one base away. This chain joins TRBV28 and TRBJ2-7; TRBD2 agrees at 7 bases. This CDR3 is built from 15 residues. Trimming took 6 bases from V and 6 from J; bases not matched to a gene: 14. The germline V gene encodes CDR1 MDHEN and CDR2 SYDVKM. The chain's CDR3 is CASSPLLARACEQYF. The CDR3 DNA reads TGTGCCAGCAGCCCCCTACTAGCGCGGGCCTGCGAGCAGTACTTC.

This clonotype has a count of ten or more. This chain joins TRBV13 and TRBJ1-5; 7 bases match TRBD1. Per germline, CDR1 PRHDT and CDR2 FYEKMQ (reference sequence). V trimming: 5 bases; J trimming: 6 bases; junction bases outside the gene matches: 13. The CDR3 has 16 amino acids. The CDR3 sequence: CASSHSGIGGGQPQHF. For the CDR3, the DNA is TGTGCCAGCAGCCACTCCGGCATAGGGGGCGGTCAGCCCCAGCATTTT.

In regard to this clonotype: With a much larger clone just one base away, this may be a read error. V is TRBV5-3 and J is TRBJ1-1; D is unresolved. TRBV5-3 is noted as an ORF with a role that remains uncertain. V was cut by 8 bases and J by 5 bases, with 16 bases left in between. The CDR3 is 13 residues long. CDR3 sequence: CASSRYPQTEAFF. For the CDR3, the DNA is TGTGCCAGCAGCCGATACCCCCAAACTGAAGCTTTCTTT.

V usage is TRBV7-9 and J usage is TRBJ2-2; TRBD1 aligns across 10 bases. V trimming: 6 bases; J trimming: 6 bases; junction bases outside the gene matches: 10. The CDR3 loop spans 16 amino acids. Germline V gene sequence: CDR1 SEHNR, CDR2 FQNEAQ (reference sequence). DNA of the CDR3: TGTGCCAGCAGGGGAGGCGACAGGGGGCAAGCCGGGGAGCTGTTTTTT. It translates to CASRGGDRGQAGELFF.

This chain uses TRBV19 with TRBJ2-7; 9 nucleotides align to TRBD1. The germline CDR1 and CDR2 sequences are LNHDA and SQIVND (reference sequence). The CDR3 is 15 amino acids. V shed 3 bases, J shed 2 bases, and the junction held 5 bases outside the gene matches. The CDR3 spells CASSMGTGPTYEQYF. The DNA of the CDR3 is TGTGCCAGTAGTATGGGGACAGGGCCAACCTACGAGCAGTACTTC.

This clonotype turned up a few times. This sequence joins TRBV3-1 and TRBJ2-7, with TRBD2 identical over 8 bases. This CDR3 region has 16 residues. Germline CDR1 and CDR2: LGHDT and YNNKEL (reference sequence). V trimming: 1 base; J trimming: 5 bases; junction bases outside the gene matches: 10. The CDR3 protein is CASSQVKRAGAHEQYF. In DNA, the CDR3 is TGTGCCAGCAGCCAAGTAAAAAGAGCGGGAGCCCACGAGCAGTACTTC.

This clonotype was detected ten times or more. The chain carries TRBV6-5 and TRBJ1-5, with a tentative D call TRBD1 (5 bases). The V gene lost 5 bases and the J gene lost 2 bases, with 16 bases spanning the gap. CDR1 is MNHEY and CDR2 is SVGAGI in the germline V gene. This CDR3 spans 16 amino acids. In DNA, the CDR3 is TGTGCCAGCAGTCCACTTTCGGGGGGACGCAATCAGCCCCAGCATTTT. Translated, it gives CASSPLSGGRNQPQHF.

For this clonotype: One junction end disagrees with the germline gene, perhaps due to a read error. The chain recombines TRBV18 with TRBJ2-2; perhaps TRBD2 as D (5 bases). The CDR3 totals 15 residues. CDR1 and CDR2 from the germline V gene are KGHSH and LQKENI. The DNA for the CDR3 is TGTGCCGGCTCACCTCCCGAGATCTCAGACGGGGAGCTGTGTTTT. Protein product: CAGSPPEISDGELCF.

As regards this clonotype: This could be a read error, since a much larger clone is one nucleotide away. J is TRBJ1-1 and V is TRBV29-1; D remains ambiguous. This CDR3 region has 14 residues. Trimming cost V 7 bases and J 4 bases, with 19 bases left between them. Germline lookup yields CDR1 SQVTM and CDR2 ANQGSEA. The CDR3 nucleotides are TGCAGCGCCCAAGGGAGGGATAGCGTCACTGAAGCTTTCTTT. Protein product: CSAQGRDSVTEAFF.

This clonotype appeared many times. This chain links TRBV7-2 with TRBJ2-3; either TRBD1 or TRBD2 may fit D (5 bases each). The V end was cut by 0 bases, the J end by 6 bases, with 19 bases between. Germline V gene data show CDR1 as SGHTA and CDR2 as FQGNSA. The CDR3 consists of 17 residues. The CDR3 sequence: CASSLARAGRKLDTQYF. The DNA for the CDR3 is TGTGCCAGCAGCTTAGCGAGGGCAGGGAGAAAGTTGGATACGCAGTATTTT.

This clonotype was detected ten times or more. The V gene is TRBV4-1, the J gene TRBJ1-2, with TRBD1 matching over 9 bases. CDR3 size: 17 residues. Germline CDR1 is MGHRA and CDR2 is YSYEKL. The junction had 7 bases not matched to a gene; V was cut back by 2 bases and J by 0 bases. The CDR3 bases are TGCGCCAGCAGCCAATCACCCTGGGACAGGGCTAACTATGGCTACACCTTC. Its translation is CASSQSPWDRANYGYTF.

V and J are TRBV20-1 and TRBJ2-5; TRBD2 agrees at 9 bases. Germline V gene sequence: CDR1 DFQATT, CDR2 SNEGSKA (reference sequence). With V trimmed by 0 bases and J by 2 bases, 10 bases remained unmatched. The CDR3 is 17 amino acids. Written as DNA, the CDR3 is TGCAGTGCTAGAGATCCCCTAGCGGGGACGACTCAAGAGACCCAGTACTTC. This translates into CSARDPLAGTTQETQYF.

J is TRBJ1-6 and V is TRBV27; D is unresolved. V was trimmed by 8 bases and J by 0 bases, leaving 11 bases between them. This CDR3 has 15 amino acids. Germline CDR1 and CDR2: MNHEY and SMNVEV (reference sequence). CDR3 sequence: CASGKLGSYNSPLHF. The CDR3 nucleotides are TGTGCCAGCGGGAAACTTGGCTCCTATAATTCACCCCTCCACTTT.

The rearrangement joins TRBV20-1 to TRBJ2-3; D not resolved. Germline CDR1 DFQATT, CDR2 SNEGSKA (reference sequence). There are 15 residues in the CDR3. The V gene lost 6 bases and the J gene lost 4 bases, with 20 bases spanning the gap. The CDR3: CSAPIRTEGPDTQYF. The CDR3 DNA follows: TGCAGTGCCCCAATTCGGACGGAAGGCCCAGATACGCAGTATTTT.

The chain links TRBV5-8 to TRBJ2-7; D perhaps matches TRBD1 (5 bases). V dropped 1 base and J dropped 6 bases, with 14 bases sitting between them. The germline V gene encodes CDR1 SGHTS and CDR2 YDEGEE. This CDR3 region has 14 residues. The CDR3 nucleotides read TGTGCCAGCAGCTTGAAACACTCAGGGCGCGAGCAGTACTTC. It translates to CASSLKHSGREQYF.

In this sample, this clonotype turned up a few times. The chain combines TRBV7-9 with TRBJ2-5; 9 nucleotides align to TRBD2. This CDR3 has 16 amino acids. Germline V gene lookup returns CDR1 SEHNR and CDR2 FQNEAQ (reference sequence). The V gene end was trimmed by 5 bases and the J gene end by 0 bases; junction bases not matched to a gene: 7. The CDR3 loop is CASSIFSGGYQETQYF. DNA of the CDR3: TGTGCCAGCAGCATTTTTAGCGGGGGTTACCAAGAGACCCAGTACTTC.

This clonotype came up many times. V usage is TRBV5-1 and J usage is TRBJ2-5; D unclear. V was pared by 0 bases and J by 3 bases, with 6 bases between. Germline CDR1 reads SGHRS; CDR2 reads YFSETQ. The CDR3 is made up of 13 amino acids. CDR3 protein: CASSLAIEETQYF. In DNA, the CDR3 is TGCGCCAGCAGCTTGGCCATTGAAGAGACCCAGTACTTC.